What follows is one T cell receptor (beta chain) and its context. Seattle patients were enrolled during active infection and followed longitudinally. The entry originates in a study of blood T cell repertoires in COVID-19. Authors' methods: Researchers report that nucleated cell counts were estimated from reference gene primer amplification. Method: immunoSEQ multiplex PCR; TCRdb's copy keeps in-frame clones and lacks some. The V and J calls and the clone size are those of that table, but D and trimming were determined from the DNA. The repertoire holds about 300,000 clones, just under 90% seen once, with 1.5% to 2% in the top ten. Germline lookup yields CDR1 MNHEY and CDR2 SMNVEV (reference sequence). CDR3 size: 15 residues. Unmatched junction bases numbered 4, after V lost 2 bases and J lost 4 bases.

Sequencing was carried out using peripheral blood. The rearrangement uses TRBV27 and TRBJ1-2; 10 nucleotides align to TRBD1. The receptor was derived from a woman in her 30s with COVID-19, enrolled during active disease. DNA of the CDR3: TGTGCCAGCAGTTTAGGGGGGACAGGGGTCTATGGCTACACCTTC. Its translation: CASSLGGTGVYGYTF.